This T cell receptor beta chain was identified during a study of T cell changes during pregnancy in multiple sclerosis. Produced via immunoSEQ multiplex PCR; TCRdb's table is partial and in-frame only. The repertoire holds 85,000 to 100,000 clones, with 85% to 95% as singletons. This clone came up once. The V and J ends lost 0 bases and 4 bases respectively, with 4 bases between them. This CDR3 is 12 amino acids long. The germline V gene encodes CDR1 GTSNPN and CDR2 SVGIG (reference sequence). The sequence was collected from a female donor with multiple sclerosis, enrolled in a pregnancy study. This chain links TRBV30 with TRBJ1-3, with no clear D. The material sequenced was peripheral blood, taken in the first trimester of pregnancy. This chain's CDR3 is CAWSVRGNTIYF. DNA of the CDR3: TGTGCCTGGAGTGTACGGGGAAACACCATATATTTT.